The present TCR beta chain was sequenced within a study of identifying expanded T cells in peripheral blood. The CDR3 extends over 15 amino acids. Healthy donors had no documented immune events, such as infections, while sampled. This clone was picked up one time. Profiling relied on immunoSEQ multiplex PCR, and the TCRdb table lists in-frame clones only, not all of them. There are 91,000 or so clones in the sample; almost 90% occur only once, and about 3.9% lies in the top ten. Sequenced input: blood. The rearrangement joins TRBV21-1 to TRBJ1-5. TRBV21-1 is annotated as a pseudogene. This receptor was obtained from a person aged 18-70 years in good health. CDR3 in DNA: TGTGCCAGCAGCAAAGGAGGGTTGGGCAATCAGCCCCAGCATTTT. Translated: CASSKGGLGNQPQHF.